This T cell receptor beta chain was sequenced for a study of blood T cell repertoires in COVID-19. By share of the sample, this clone is medium-sized. Germline values: CDR1 MDHEN, CDR2 SYDVKM. This CDR3 has 15 residues. With 4 bases removed from V and 2 bases from J, the gap between germline ends came to 14 bases. It was during active infection that Seattle patients were enrolled and then longitudinally followed. The table came from immunoSEQ multiplex PCR; TCRdb's copy has only in-frame clones and leaves some out. This sample has fewer than 50,000 clones, with around 90% found just once. This TCR came from a man between 60 and 75 years old with COVID-19, enrolled during active disease. The rearrangement uses TRBV28 and TRBJ1-2; D is perhaps TRBD1 (6 bases). Input material: peripheral blood. The CDR3 coding sequence is TGTGCCAGCAGTTCCCACCCGCAGGGGAACTATGGCTACACCTTC. This codes for CASSSHPQGNYGYTF.